What follows is one T cell receptor (beta chain) and its context. Its antigen remains unidentified. The data originate from a study of regulatory T cells in long-lasting Graves disease. Study overall: To qualify as persistent, Graves' disease required over 5 years of antithyroid drugs with positive TSH receptor antibodies.

Broader study findings: With persistent disease, TRBV28, TRBJ1-2 and TRBJ2-5 were the favored segments.

V was shortened by 7 bases and J by 1 base, with 12 bases between the two germline ends. In germline, CDR1 is SGHRS, CDR2 YFSETQ. CDR3 length: 13 residues. Arm-PCR of CDR3 regions with iRepertoire HTBI primers generated TCR beta libraries. TCRdb re-called the multiplex PCR reads with MiXCR, one entry per CDR3 protein. The sample holds over 650,000 distinct CDR3 sequences, about 32% seen once. Sample time point: persistent/refractory GD, antithyroid drugs over 5 years with positive TRAb. PBMC RNA served as the TCR library source. Sample: peripheral blood mononuclear cells (PBMCs), taken when the disease was refractory, from a patient treated with antithyroid drugs. The TCR comes from a female donor with Graves disease. The V gene is TRBV5-1, the J gene TRBJ2-7; either TRBD1 or TRBD2 may fit D (5 bases each). The CDR3 nucleotides are TGCGCCAGCTTCCGGGACGGATCCTACGAGCAGTACTTC. Its protein is CASFRDGSYEQYF.